These 21 T cell receptor beta chains came from one sample sequenced in a study of blood T cell repertoires in COVID-19. TCRdb's table, derived via immunoSEQ multiplex PCR, lists solely in-frame clones and lacks some. This sample has around 180,000 clones, with less than 85% found just once. The specimen sequenced was peripheral blood. The receptors derive from a woman over 75 with acute or convalescent COVID-19.

This chain connects TRBV6-5 to TRBJ2-7; 10 bases line up with TRBD2. The CDR3 extends over 15 amino acids. CDR1 and CDR2 from the germline V gene are MNHEY and SVGAGI. The junction had 7 bases not matched to a gene; V was cut back by 7 bases and J by 1 base. The DNA for the CDR3 is TGTGCCAGCACCAGGGCTAGCGGGAGTTCCTACGAGCAGTACTTC. It codes for CASTRASGSSYEQYF.

The chain couples TRBV3-1 (or the pseudogene TRBV3-2) to TRBJ2-1; tentative D call: TRBD1 (6 bases). Trimming pared 4 bases from V and 8 bases from J, leaving 18 bases between. There are 15 residues in the CDR3. Germline lookup yields CDR1 LGHDT and CDR2 YNNKEL (reference sequence). The CDR3 spells CASSPGQASGDEQFF. Here the CDR3 DNA reads TGTGCCAGCAGCCCGGGACAAGCTTCAGGGGATGAGCAGTTCTTC.

This chain connects TRBV2 to TRBJ2-1; D may be TRBD2 (6 bases). The germline gives CDR1 SNHLY, CDR2 FYNNEI. The CDR3 covers 14 residues. The V end lost 6 bases, the J end lost 8 bases, and 17 bases lay between the germline ends. The chain's CDR3 is CASRRLVTGDEQFF. The CDR3 DNA reads as TGTGCCAGCAGGAGACTAGTTACCGGGGATGAGCAGTTCTTC.

The chain links TRBV24-1 to TRBJ1-3; perhaps TRBD1 as D (6 bases). Trimming took 5 bases from V and 7 from J, leaving 23 bases between them. The CDR3 runs 17 residues. Germline loops: CDR1 KGHDR, CDR2 SFDVKD. CDR3 loop: CATSAEQGQTIMNTIYF. CDR3 DNA: TGTGCCACCAGTGCTGAACAAGGACAGACGATTATGAACACCATATATTTT.

The V call is TRBV28, the J call TRBJ2-7; TRBD2 aligns across 11 bases. This CDR3 is built from 17 residues. The ends lost 1 base at V and 3 bases at J; junction bases unmatched: 8. From germline, CDR1 is MDHEN and CDR2 SYDVKM. The CDR3 sequence: CASSLSLAGARGYEQYF. The CDR3 DNA sequence: TGTGCCAGCAGTTTATCACTAGCGGGAGCTCGAGGCTACGAGCAGTACTTC.

The CDR3 sequence: CASSESARETEAFF. The CDR3 region has the DNA TGCGCCAGCAGTGAGTCAGCCCGGGAAACTGAAGCTTTCTTT. V and J are TRBV10-2 and TRBJ1-1; D not resolved. V was shortened by 0 bases and J by 5 bases, with 10 bases between the two germline ends. This CDR3 has 14 residues. From germline, CDR1 is WSHSY and CDR2 SAAADI.

In DNA form, the CDR3 reads TGTGCCAGCAGCCATACCTGGGACAGGGGACGGCTTGGCAATCAGCCCCAGCATTTT. It is translated as CASSHTWDRGRLGNQPQHF. The chain links TRBV3-1 (or the pseudogene TRBV3-2) to TRBJ1-5; TRBD1 agrees at 10 bases. With V trimmed by 3 bases and J by 2 bases, 13 bases remained unmatched. This CDR3 is 19 amino acids long. Germline V CDR1 and CDR2: LGHDT, YNNKEL (reference sequence).

The gene calls are TRBV2 and TRBJ1-1, with a possible D match to TRBD1 (6 bases). This CDR3 is 13 amino acids long. V dropped 2 bases and J dropped 8 bases, with 12 bases sitting between them. CDR1 is SNHLY, CDR2 FYNNEI, per germline. The chain's CDR3 is CASSETAGAEAFF. CDR3 nucleotide sequence: TGTGCCAGCAGTGAAACGGCAGGGGCAGAAGCTTTCTTT.

The J gene is TRBJ2-7, the V gene TRBV6-6, with D tentatively TRBD1 (6 bases). CDR1 is MNHNY and CDR2 is SVGAGI in the germline V gene (reference sequence). The V end lost 7 bases, the J end lost 3 bases, and 13 bases lay between the germline ends. The length of the CDR3 is 13 residues. As DNA, the CDR3 is TGTGCCAGCACCACGGGACAAAACTACGAGCAGTACTTC. Translation: CASTTGQNYEQYF.

V gene TRBV28 combines with J gene TRBJ1-4, with 7 bases that match TRBD1. After removal of 7 bases from V and 10 bases from J, the junction contained 6 bases not matched to a gene. In germline, CDR1 is MDHEN, CDR2 SYDVKM. CDR3 length: 12 amino acids. CDR3 protein: CASNPNRGKLFF. The CDR3 DNA follows: TGTGCCAGCAACCCGAACAGGGGAAAACTGTTTTTT.

The chain employs TRBV2 and TRBJ1-5, with TRBD1 identical over 11 bases. Germline-derived CDR1 and CDR2 are SNHLY and FYNNEI. With 7 bases clipped from V and 6 bases from J, the junction kept 8 bases outside the gene matches. The CDR3 sequence is 15 residues long. The CDR3 reads CASTPGQGVGQPQHF. The CDR3 bases are TGTGCCAGCACCCCGGGACAGGGGGTTGGTCAGCCCCAGCATTTT. The full variable domain, in which reference TRBV2 and TRBJ1-5 provide the parts outside the CDR3, is EPEVTQTPSHQVTQMGQEVILRCVPISNHLYFYWYRQILGQKVEFLVSFYNNEISEKSEIFDDQFSVERPDGSNFTLKIRSTKLEDSAMYFCASTPGQGVGQPQHFGDGTRLSIL.

This rearrangement joins TRBV6-1 to TRBJ1-5, with 9 bases aligning to TRBD1. CDR1 and CDR2 (germline): MNHNS, SASEGT. The CDR3 contains 15 residues. The V gene end was trimmed by 2 bases and the J gene end by 5 bases; junction bases not matched to a gene: 4. Written as DNA, the CDR3 is TGTGCCAGCAGTGAAACTGACAGGGGGTATCAGCCCCAGCATTTT. Translating it yields CASSETDRGYQPQHF.

J is TRBJ2-4 and V is TRBV4-1; possible D gene TRBD2, 6 bases. This CDR3 contains 16 residues. V lost 1 base to trimming and J lost 3 bases, with 13 bases between them. Germline CDR1 reads MGHRA; CDR2 reads YSYEKL. CDR3 sequence reads: CASSQGPQGGKNIQYF. Here the CDR3 DNA reads TGCGCCAGCAGCCAAGGTCCCCAGGGAGGCAAAAACATTCAGTACTTC.

The chain carries TRBV19 and TRBJ2-1; 11 bases map to TRBD2. V lost 8 bases and J lost 9; bases outside the gene matches: 6. This CDR3 region has 13 residues. Germline V lookup: CDR1 LNHDA, CDR2 SQIVND (reference sequence). The CDR3 loop is CASCLAGGTEQFF. The CDR3 DNA follows: TGTGCCAGTTGTCTAGCGGGAGGCACTGAGCAGTTCTTC.

J is TRBJ2-5 and V is TRBV7-2, with 11 bases aligning to TRBD2. V was clipped by 5 bases and J by 7 bases; unmatched bases: 12. CDR1 is SGHTA and CDR2 is FQGNSA in the germline V gene. The CDR3 is made up of 16 amino acids. CDR3 bases: TGTGCCAGCAGCCCGACCGGGACTAGCGGAGGGGGGACCCAGTACTTC. Translation: CASSPTGTSGGGTQYF. Combining the CDR3 with reference TRBV7-2 and TRBJ2-5 gives the whole variable domain GAGVSQSPSNKVTEKGKDVELRCDPISGHTALYWYRQSLGQGLEFLIYFQGNSAPDKSGLPSDRFSAERTGGSVSTLTIQRTQQEDSAVYLCASSPTGTSGGGTQYFGPGTRLLVL.

The rearrangement joins TRBV28 to TRBJ2-2; 7 nucleotides agree with TRBD1. The CDR3 runs to 14 residues. J gave up 6 bases and V 3 bases, and 4 bases lay outside the gene matches. Germline CDR1 is MDHEN and CDR2 is SYDVKM. For the CDR3, the DNA is TGTGCCAGCAGTTTGGGAACAGGGGCCGGGGAGCTGTTTTTT. Its protein is CASSLGTGAGELFF.

V is TRBV27 and J is TRBJ2-7; a possible D gene is TRBD2 (7 bases). From germline, CDR1 is MNHEY and CDR2 SMNVEV (reference sequence). Deletions cut 4 bases from V and 7 bases from J, with 14 bases between. The CDR3 has 13 residues. Here the CDR3 reads CASSWGGLEEQYF. CDR3 nucleotides: TGTGCCAGCAGTTGGGGGGGCCTCGAAGAGCAGTACTTC.

The rearrangement links TRBV6-5 to TRBJ2-5, with D maybe TRBD1 (6 bases). V lost 6 bases to trimming and J lost 10 bases, with 21 bases between them. This CDR3 has 14 residues. Germline V gives CDR1 MNHEY, CDR2 SVGAGI. CDR3 loop: CASSSQGFLSSQYF. CDR3 coding DNA: TGTGCCAGCAGCTCACAGGGATTCTTAAGCAGCCAGTACTTC.

The rearrangement joins TRBV10-1 to TRBJ2-6; D is unclear. The CDR3 is made up of 15 amino acids. Trimming took 3 bases from V and 2 from J, leaving 8 bases between them. CDR1 WNHNN and CDR2 SYGVQD come from the germline V gene (reference sequence). The CDR3 nucleotides read TGCGCCAGCAGTGATCGAGTCGCTGGGGCCAACGTCCTGACTTTC. The encoded protein is CASSDRVAGANVLTF.

This clone was picked up many times. This chain uses TRBV2 with TRBJ2-7; D not resolved. CDR3 size: 11 residues. Germline V lookup: CDR1 SNHLY, CDR2 FYNNEI. V was cut by 4 bases and J by 9 bases, with 10 bases left in between. The DNA for the CDR3 is TGTGCCAGCAGTGTGGAGCGTCGGCAGTACTTC. Its translation is CASSVERRQYF.

V gene TRBV23-1 combines with J gene TRBJ2-1, with TRBD2 as a possible D gene (5 bases). TRBV23-1 is filed as an ORF, its function uncertain. The CDR3 has 16 residues. Trimming took off 2 bases at V and 2 bases at J, with 13 bases between the two ends. The CDR3 DNA sequence: TGCGCCAGCAGTCAAGAGTCGGGGATAACCTACAATGAGCAGTTCTTC. Translating gives CASSQESGITYNEQFF.